This TCR beta chain was retrieved from a study of T cells in Graves' hyperthyroidism and ophthalmopathy. Study observations and caveats: The blood repertoire included most of the expanded thyroid clonotypes above 0.001.

Ten or more counts support this clonotype. Its antigen remains unidentified. Disease duration under 2 months; hyperthyroidism patients were aged 18 to 65. 10 ml of fresh peripheral blood supplied the PBMCs. RNA transcripts provided the source from which TCR beta CDR3 regions were amplified. The primer set for the first-round RT-PCR of the TCR CDR3 was HTBI. TCRdb processed the multiplex PCR reads anew with MiXCR; each CDR3 protein has one entry. The table has approximately 620,000 distinct CDR3 sequences, approximately 14% seen once. The clonotype originates from a woman aged 25 to 39 with Graves' hyperthyroidism that later progressed to Graves' ophthalmopathy. Input material: blood.

The CDR3 nucleotides read TGCAGTGCTAGAGGGAGTACCCACAGCACAGATACGCAGTATTTT. Protein: CSARGSTHSTDTQYF. The J gene is TRBJ2-3, the V gene TRBV20-1; no clear D. The V and J ends lost 1 base and 0 bases respectively, with 11 bases between them. The CDR3 has 15 amino acids. Germline values: CDR1 DFQATT, CDR2 SNEGSKA (reference sequence).